This TCR beta chain was recorded in a study of T cell repertoires in cytomegalovirus infection. About the study: Peptides in the study included HLA-C-restricted and HLA-B-restricted CMV epitopes. Indications of both CMV infection and matching HLA type were provided by public TCR beta signatures.

One entry per CDR3 protein, called by TCRdb with MiXCR from the reads. The sample shows some 700,000 distinct CDR3 sequences, around 31% of them seen only once. The study's findings and limits: CMV-specific TCR beta clonotypes restricted by HLA-C were the ones dominating the ex vivo response.

Turning to this clonotype: Its antigen is unidentified.

The ends lost 5 bases at V and 8 bases at J; junction bases unmatched: 12. CDR1 and CDR2 (germline): SGHTA, FQGNSA. The CDR3 runs to 15 residues. Material: cultured PBMCs, obtained from culture after CMV antigen stimulation. The TCR comes from a human donor in good health (CMV status not recorded). Some clones in this sample may be carry-over from other donors' samples. The V gene is TRBV7-2, the J gene TRBJ2-1; 7 nucleotides line up with TRBD1. This CDR3 reads CASSPLPDREDEQFF. The DNA for the CDR3 is TGTGCCAGCAGCCCATTACCCGACAGGGAAGATGAGCAGTTCTTC.